The 26 T cell receptor beta chains below come from one sample, sequenced in a study of regulatory T cells in long-lasting Graves disease. HTBI primers from iRepertoire and Arm-PCR of CDR3 regions yielded the TCR beta libraries. One entry per CDR3 protein, called by TCRdb with MiXCR from the multiplex PCR reads. The data show 250,000 to 400,000 distinct CDR3 sequences, 15% to 20% seen once. Stated time point: newly diagnosed GD, antithyroid drugs for less than 3 months. From RNA extracted from PBMCs, the TCR library was made. The sequenced sample was peripheral blood mononuclear cells (PBMCs), obtained at new diagnosis, from a patient treated with antithyroid drugs. Receptors were obtained from a female donor with Graves disease.

This clonotype occurred many times. V is TRBV11-3 and J is TRBJ2-1, with D perhaps matching TRBD1 or TRBD2 (5 bases each). This CDR3 is built from 13 residues. Per germline, CDR1 SGHNT and CDR2 YENEEA. Trimming shortened V by 1 base and J by 9 bases, and 10 bases separated the two germline ends. The CDR3 loop is CASSLAGTGEQFF. The CDR3 nucleotides are TGTGCCAGCAGCTTAGCCGGGACCGGTGAGCAGTTCTTC.

The J gene is TRBJ2-1, the V gene TRBV28, with TRBD2 matching over 7 bases. This CDR3 comprises 14 residues. Unmatched junction bases numbered 4, after V lost 7 bases and J lost 1 base. The V gene's germline CDR1 is MDHEN and CDR2 SYDVKM. The CDR3 sequence: CASNLAGSYNEQFF. CDR3 DNA: TGTGCCAGCAACTTAGCGGGTTCCTACAATGAGCAGTTCTTC.

On this clonotype itself: This may be a read error, as it is one base from a much larger clone. This chain joins TRBV29-1 and TRBJ2-7; TRBD1 matches at 9 bases. Germline V gene data show CDR1 as SQVTM and CDR2 as ANQGSEA. The CDR3 loop spans 15 amino acids. V was pared by 2 bases and J by 3 bases, with 8 bases of the junction left unmatched. The DNA of the CDR3 is TGCAGCGTTGAACATCGCGGGACAGGGCTCTACGAGCAGTACTTC. Amino acids: CSVEHRGTGLYEQYF.

V usage is TRBV25-1 and J usage is TRBJ2-7; a weak D match, TRBD2 (5 bases). Trimming cost V 5 bases and J 4 bases, with 15 bases left between them. The CDR3 has 14 residues. Germline values: CDR1 MGHDK, CDR2 SYGVNS. CDR3: CASSSRWGVYEQYF. CDR3 bases: TGTGCCAGCAGTTCCCGTTGGGGAGTTTACGAGCAGTACTTC.

This clonotype was recorded a few times. V and J are TRBV7-6 and TRBJ2-4; D remains unclear. Trimming pared 1 base from V and 0 bases from J, leaving 7 bases between. The CDR3 length is 15 residues. Per germline, CDR1 SGHVS and CDR2 FNYEAQ. The CDR3 coding sequence is TGTGCCAGCAGCTTAGGGGTCCCAGCCAAAAACATTCAGTACTTC. This encodes CASSLGVPAKNIQYF.

This clonotype has at least ten counts. The chain carries TRBV28 and TRBJ2-2, with 13 positions matching TRBD2. The V gene end was trimmed by 6 bases and the J gene end by 6 bases; junction bases not matched to a gene: 13. The germline CDR1 and CDR2 sequences are MDHEN and SYDVKM. This CDR3 is 18 amino acids long. CDR3 protein: CASRSPTSGRFIAGELFF. As DNA, the CDR3 is TGTGCCAGCAGGTCTCCGACTAGCGGGAGGTTCATAGCCGGGGAGCTGTTTTTT.

J is TRBJ1-5 and V is TRBV7-2; D possibly corresponds to TRBD1 (6 bases). Trimming removed 3 bases from V and 6 bases from J, with 15 bases in between. The CDR3 covers 15 residues. Germline V gene lookup returns CDR1 SGHTA and CDR2 FQGNSA. The CDR3 coding sequence is TGTGCCAGCAGCTTGGGGGCGGGGGTCGGTCAGCCCCAGCATTTT. Its protein product is CASSLGAGVGQPQHF.

This clonotype was counted a few times. The chain couples TRBV28 to TRBJ2-1; TRBD2 matches at 14 bases. Germline assignment: CDR1 MDHEN and CDR2 SYDVKM. J lost 0 bases, V lost 8 bases, and 21 bases had no gene match. The CDR3 runs to 22 residues. The CDR3 region is CASLKTSGRANLKSDSYNEQFF. Here the CDR3 DNA reads TGTGCCAGCCTTAAGACTAGCGGGAGGGCCAATCTAAAATCTGACTCCTACAATGAGCAGTTCTTC.

This clonotype was recorded at least ten times. The chain joins TRBV2 to TRBJ2-1; 10 nucleotides line up with TRBD2. The ends lost 8 bases at V and 4 bases at J; junction bases unmatched: 11. Germline V gene sequence: CDR1 SNHLY, CDR2 FYNNEI. The CDR3 is made up of 16 amino acids. CDR3 region: CASLGLAGVQYNEQFF. The CDR3 coding sequence is TGTGCCAGCCTGGGTCTAGCGGGAGTTCAATACAATGAGCAGTTCTTC.

This clonotype was recorded many times. The chain couples TRBV12-3 or TRBV12-4 to TRBJ1-4; TRBD1 matches at 7 bases. The CDR3 contains 14 residues. The junction had 10 bases not matched to a gene; V was cut back by 8 bases and J by 7 bases. CDR3 DNA: TGTGCCAGCCAGGGGGGGCCGGAACCTGAAAAACTGTTTTTT. It is translated as CASQGGPEPEKLFF.

V is TRBV5-8 and J is TRBJ1-5; D is possibly TRBD1 (5 bases). Germline-derived CDR1 and CDR2 are SGHTS and YDEGEE. The CDR3 is made up of 16 amino acids. The V end lost 3 bases, the J end lost 4 bases, and 17 bases lay between the germline ends. This CDR3 is CASSSFRGVGNQPQHF. The CDR3 DNA follows: TGTGCCAGCAGCTCCTTCCGGGGGGTCGGGAATCAGCCCCAGCATTTT. Full variable domain (missing parts from reference TRBV5-8 and TRBJ1-5): EAGVTQSPTHLIKTRGQQATLRCSPISGHTSVYWYQQALGLGLQFLLWYDEGEERNRGNFPPRFSGRQFPNYSSELNVNALELEDSALYLCASSSFRGVGNQPQHFGDGTRLSIL.

This clonotype occurred many times. This chain links TRBV7-9 with TRBJ1-1; D remains unclear. Trimming shortened V by 0 bases and J by 5 bases, and 4 bases separated the two germline ends. This CDR3 is built from 12 residues. CDR1 SEHNR and CDR2 FQNEAQ come from the germline V gene (reference sequence). For the CDR3, the DNA is TGTGCCAGCAGCTTAGCGTCAACTGAAGCTTTCTTT. Amino acid sequence: CASSLASTEAFF.

The table lists this clonotype with many counts. The V call is TRBV6-1, the J call TRBJ1-2, with D possibly TRBD1 on 5 matching bases. Germline V gene sequence: CDR1 MNHNS, CDR2 SASEGT. CDR3 length equals 14 residues. V shed 6 bases and J shed 4 bases, with 15 bases lying between them. The CDR3 sequence: CASRPTEGTYGYTF. CDR3 in DNA: TGTGCCAGCAGACCGACAGAGGGGACCTATGGCTACACCTTC.

The V and J genes are TRBV12-3 or TRBV12-4 and TRBJ1-5; D is ambiguous. The CDR3 contains 15 residues. The V gene lost 4 bases and the J gene lost 3 bases, with 13 bases spanning the gap. CDR3 bases: TGTGCCAGCAGTTACTCGTTGGAATACAATCAGCCCCAGCATTTT. Encoded protein: CASSYSLEYNQPQHF.

V usage is TRBV28 and J usage is TRBJ1-5; 7 bases align to TRBD1. Germline assignment: CDR1 MDHEN and CDR2 SYDVKM. The CDR3 consists of 15 residues. The V and J ends lost 5 bases and 7 bases, in that order; junction bases with no gene match: 11. The CDR3 region has the DNA TGTGCCAGCAGTCCAAGGACAGGCGGGAGCCAGCCCCAGCATTTT. Its protein product is CASSPRTGGSQPQHF.

This clonotype was detected many times. The chain employs TRBV28 and TRBJ2-7; tentatively, D is TRBD1 (7 bases). Germline V lookup: CDR1 MDHEN, CDR2 SYDVKM. The germline V and J ends were trimmed by 1 base and 3 bases, with 10 bases remaining between them. The CDR3 extends over 14 amino acids. The CDR3 DNA reads TGTGCCAGCAGTTTATACAGGGGAGGCTACGAGCAGTACTTC. The encoded protein is CASSLYRGGYEQYF.

This clonotype was detected many times. The chain has TRBV28 and TRBJ2-3; D may be TRBD2 (7 bases). Trimming left V 7 bases short and J 2 bases short, with 16 bases between. Germline V gene sequence: CDR1 MDHEN, CDR2 SYDVKM. The CDR3 sequence is 15 residues long. CDR3 residues: CASNLGGGPTDTQYF. The CDR3 region has the DNA TGTGCCAGCAACCTAGGCGGGGGCCCCACAGATACGCAGTATTTT.

This clonotype was seen at least ten times. The chain carries TRBV28 and TRBJ1-5, with D tentatively TRBD1 (5 bases). Germline V lookup: CDR1 MDHEN, CDR2 SYDVKM. The CDR3 has 11 amino acids. V was shortened by 5 bases and J by 8 bases, with 7 bases between the two germline ends. The DNA for the CDR3 is TGTGCCAGCAGTGGGGGTAAGCCCCAGCATTTT. This encodes CASSGGKPQHF.

This clonotype was counted many times. The chain joins TRBV6-1 to TRBJ1-5; D is unresolved. This CDR3 comprises 12 residues. Trimming shortened V by 10 bases and J by 5 bases, and 12 bases separated the two germline ends. Germline CDR1 MNHNS, CDR2 SASEGT. The CDR3 DNA reads TGTGCCACCCACGAAAGGTATCAGCCCCAGCATTTT. Protein: CATHERYQPQHF.

This chain links TRBV19 with TRBJ2-3, with 10 positions matching TRBD2. CDR3 length equals 15 residues. Germline V gene lookup returns CDR1 LNHDA and CDR2 SQIVND (reference sequence). Trimming at V came to 5 bases and at J to 4 bases, leaving 6 bases not matched to a gene. The CDR3 bases are TGTGCCAGTAGTCGAAAGCGGGAGGGGGCAGATACGCAGTATTTT. Translated, it gives CASSRKREGADTQYF.

This rearrangement joins TRBV19 to TRBJ2-3, with 8 bases matching TRBD2. This CDR3 has 15 amino acids. Germline CDR1 and CDR2: LNHDA and SQIVND (reference sequence). V shed 3 bases, J shed 3 bases, and the junction held 5 bases outside the gene matches. The CDR3 here is CASSIIGRATDTQYF. CDR3 nucleotide sequence: TGTGCCAGTAGTATCATCGGGAGGGCGACAGATACGCAGTATTTT.

This clonotype was counted many times. This chain uses TRBV12-3 or TRBV12-4 with TRBJ2-1, with D perhaps TRBD2 (6 bases). The ends were cut back, 5 bases at V and 1 base at J, with 12 bases in the middle. The CDR3 spans 15 residues. In DNA form, the CDR3 reads TGTGCCAGCAGTCGGGACTTTGGATCCTACAATGAGCAGTTCTTC. Translation gives CASSRDFGSYNEQFF.

This clonotype has just a few counts. The chain carries TRBV5-6 and TRBJ1-1, with D possibly being TRBD1 (6 bases). CDR1 is SGHDT and CDR2 is YYEEEE in the germline V gene. The CDR3 extends over 14 amino acids. V lost 4 bases to trimming and J lost 1 base, with 11 bases between them. CDR3 sequence (DNA): TGTGCCAGCAGCCCGGTGGGACAGAACACTGAAGCTTTCTTT. As protein: CASSPVGQNTEAFF. The full variable domain, its missing parts supplied by reference TRBV5-6 and TRBJ1-1, is DAGVTQSPTHLIKTRGQQVTLRCSPKSGHDTVSWYQQALGQGPQFIFQYYEEEERQRGNFPDRFSGHQFPNYSSELNVNALLLGDSALYLCASSPVGQNTEAFFGQGTRLTVV.

This clonotype was counted many times. The chain links TRBV6-1 to TRBJ2-1; unclear D gene. The CDR3 spans 13 residues. V lost 3 bases and J 4 bases, leaving 7 bases between the germline ends. Germline CDR1 and CDR2: MNHNS and SASEGT. The CDR3 sequence is CASSDGMYNEQFF. The CDR3 coding sequence is TGTGCCAGCAGTGACGGTATGTACAATGAGCAGTTCTTC.

This clonotype was recorded at least ten times. The chain has TRBV28 and TRBJ1-1; TRBD1 might be the D (5 bases). Germline V CDR1 and CDR2: MDHEN, SYDVKM. With 6 bases removed from V and 5 bases from J, the gap between germline ends came to 16 bases. This CDR3 contains 14 residues. The CDR3 bases are TGTGCCAGCAGGTACGGGACGCTAGATACTGAAGCTTTCTTT. Protein: CASRYGTLDTEAFF.

This clonotype was seen many times. V usage is TRBV28 and J usage is TRBJ2-3; 8 nucleotides match TRBD2. The junction had 3 bases not matched to a gene; V was cut back by 7 bases and J by 3 bases. This CDR3 region has 13 residues. CDR1 is MDHEN and CDR2 is SYDVKM in the germline V gene. The CDR3 region is CASKPGGTDTQYF. The CDR3 DNA reads as TGTGCCAGCAAACCGGGAGGGACAGATACGCAGTATTTT. Combining the CDR3 with reference TRBV28 and TRBJ2-3 gives the whole variable domain DVKVTQSSRYLVKRTGEKVFLECVQDMDHENMFWYRQDPGLGLRLIYFSYDVKMKEKGDIPEGYSVSREKKERFSLILESASTNQTSMYLCASKPGGTDTQYFGPGTRLTVL.